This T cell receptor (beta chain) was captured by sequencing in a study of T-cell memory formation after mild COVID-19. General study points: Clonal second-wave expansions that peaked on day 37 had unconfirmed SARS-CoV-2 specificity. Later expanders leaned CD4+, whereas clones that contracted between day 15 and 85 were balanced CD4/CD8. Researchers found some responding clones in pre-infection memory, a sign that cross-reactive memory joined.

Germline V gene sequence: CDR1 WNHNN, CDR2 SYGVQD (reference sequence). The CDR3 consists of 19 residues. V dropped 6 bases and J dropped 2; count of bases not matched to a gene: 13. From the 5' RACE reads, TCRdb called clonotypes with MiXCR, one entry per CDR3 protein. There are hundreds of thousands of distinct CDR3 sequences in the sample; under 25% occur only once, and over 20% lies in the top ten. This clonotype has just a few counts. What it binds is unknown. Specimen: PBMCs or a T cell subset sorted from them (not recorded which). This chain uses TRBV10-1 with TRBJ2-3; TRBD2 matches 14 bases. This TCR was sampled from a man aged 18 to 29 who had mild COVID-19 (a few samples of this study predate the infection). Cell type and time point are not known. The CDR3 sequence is CASSRWTSGGPTPTDTQYF. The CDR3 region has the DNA TGCGCCAGCAGCCGATGGACTAGCGGGGGGCCAACCCCCACAGATACGCAGTATTTT.